This T cell receptor beta chain was captured by sequencing in a study of graft-versus-host responses after intestinal transplantation. Overall study context: Tacrolimus plus steroids were given to all recipients for two to three years, preceded by anti-thymocyte globulin induction. Study results and caveats: In recipient marrow, GvH clones were found, and some appeared first in ileum or blood. GvH clone levels peaked in circulation, and this peak was associated with early post-transplant HvG declines.

Generated by immunoSEQ multiplex PCR, the TCRdb table keeps only in-frame clones and is missing some. The data show some 120,000 clones, roughly nine tenths seen once. About this clone itself: Its target is not known.

Germline-derived CDR1 and CDR2 are MDHEN and SYDVKM. The CDR3 spans 15 residues. Trimming took 5 bases from V and 2 from J; bases not matched to a gene: 7. This specimen consisted of unstimulated CD4+ T cells sorted from spleen or lymph node cells, obtained before transplant. The chain is built from TRBV28 and TRBJ2-5; 8 nucleotides match TRBD1. The TCR comes from a human donor who was the organ donor for an intestinal transplant. Here the CDR3 reads CASSLGDRRQETQYF. The CDR3 nucleotides are TGTGCCAGCAGTCTGGGGGACAGGAGACAAGAGACCCAGTACTTC.